This T cell receptor beta chain was sequenced in a study of PD-1 blockade in classical Hodgkin lymphoma (dated by TCRdb to the early 2020s). For the study in its entirety: Nivolumab dosing was 3 mg/kg intravenously every 2 weeks, continuing until either disease progression or unacceptable toxicity. To define a peripheral blood immune signature of response to PD-1 blockade in classical Hodgkin lymphoma, the study combined TCR beta sequencing with CyTOF. Overall study outcomes, separate from this receptor: Baseline TCR diversity was reported to be lower in newly diagnosed patients than in healthy donors and to be lower still in relapsed/refractory patients. Lower diversity was seen in patients whose nivolumab began less than 1 year after ASCT, and these patients were left out of later analyses so that immune reconstitution would not confound the results. The study was restricted to a single clinical trial cohort, and the causes of repertoire differences, possibly disease activity or prior therapy, were left undefined. A significant rise by C4D1 was seen in CD4+ but not CD8+ TCR diversity (p=0.0027 vs p=0.16), with the rise being most apparent in complete responders (p=0.02). Among trial patients, those achieving complete response had baseline diversity similar to that of newly diagnosed patients, while diversity was significantly lower in partial responders and progressors.

Genomic DNA was isolated using the Qiagen DNeasy kit from unsorted PBMCs as well as from negatively selected CD4+ and CD8+ fractions. Using primers that anneal to V and J segments, immunoSEQ multiplex PCR amplified the TCR beta CDR3 regions. A synthetic immune receptor repertoire was used to minimize amplification bias, and remaining bias was computationally removed after sequencing. As for the authors' bioinformatics: Repertoire diversity was quantified as the Shannon entropy index using custom Python scripts. The unsorted, CD4+ and CD8+ repertoires were each analyzed separately, with the exception of combined analyses, where CD4+ and CD8+ sequences were merged in silico. Clonal expansion was defined as at least a 2-fold frequency increase after treatment relative to C1D1, with a pseudocount of 0.5 for undetected baseline clones. Clones with 0 or 1 copy at C1D1 were classified as singleton clones, and clones with 2 or more copies were classified as non-singleton clones. By matching protein sequences in sorted samples from the same patient, clones expanded in unsorted samples were annotated as CD4+, CD8+ or unknown. Diversity changes from C1D1 to C4D1 were tested in paired samples using Wilcoxon tests. In TCRdb, the immuneACCESS table is reduced to in-frame sequences with V and J assigned. These tables do not hold every clone; where another copy was compared, an unresolved V gene accounts for under half, and the others remain unexplained. V and J calls and clone size are those listed in that table; D and trimming were worked out from the DNA. This sample comprises approximately 41,000 clones, 70% to 90% of them detected only once. The leading ten clones occupy just over 5.5% of the sample.

As concerns this clone: The antigen this receptor binds is unknown. No clone much larger than this one lies a single base away; base qualities are absent.

Per the publication, the time point label means: cycle 2 day 1 (C2D1) of nivolumab. Every trial patient had relapsed after autologous stem cell transplantation, and cohorts A, B and C differed in prior brentuximab vedotin exposure. The trial cohort was composed of under 70 patients with relapsed/refractory classical Hodgkin lymphoma, for whom complete response, partial response or progressive disease was recorded as best overall response. In the multi-cohort phase II CheckMate 205 trial, trial patients received single-agent nivolumab. An independent review committee assessed best overall response by applying the 2007 International Working Group response criteria. Trial PBMCs were collected just before the start of nivolumab (C1D1) and during therapy at cycle 2 day 1 and cycle 4 day 1. Peripheral blood was collected in 8 mL Vacutainer Cell Preparation Tubes, from which PBMCs were isolated by centrifugation and then cryopreserved.

The CDR3 runs 14 residues from the cysteine to the phenylalanine. The read is trimmed to its CDR3 DNA, 42 bases read in frame from base 1. The V end loses 5 bases and the J end loses 8 bases, and a stretch of 17 bases separates them. CDR1 SGHRS and CDR2 YFSETQ were looked up in the germline V gene. Sequenced material: peripheral blood mononuclear cells (PBMCs), taken before the second cycle of nivolumab. The sequence is built from TRBV5-1 and TRBJ2-1, with TRBD2 perhaps the D gene, on 6 matching bases. The receptor was isolated from a human donor with classical Hodgkin lymphoma. The DNA sequence reads TGCGCCAGCAGAGCGACACGAGGAGGGCATGAGCAGTTCTTC. Its amino acids are CASRATRGGHEQFF.